A single sample gave rise to the 28 T cell receptor beta chains below, sequenced in a study of prognosis after radiotherapy for stage I lung cancer. Multiplex PCR, run in two rounds, amplified TCR beta CDR3 from genomic DNA. Primers targeting each individual TRBV and TRBJ gene were applied in first-round PCR. TCRdb used MiXCR to reprocess the multiplex PCR reads, holding one entry per CDR3 protein. The profile shows tens of thousands of distinct CDR3 sequences, less than 25% of them singletons. The specimen was PBMCs, collected before or after stereotactic body radiation therapy (not recorded which). The receptors derive from a donor over 45 with non-small cell lung cancer.

This clonotype was counted at least ten times. This rearrangement joins TRBV20-1 to TRBJ2-1, with 8 bases matching TRBD2. The CDR3 extends over 14 amino acids. Per the germline V gene, CDR1 is DFQATT and CDR2 is SNEGSKA (reference sequence). V trimming: 3 bases; J trimming: 5 bases; junction bases outside the gene matches: 6. DNA for the CDR3: TGCAGTGCTAGGGTACTAGCGGAAAACAATGAGCAGTTCTTC. Translation: CSARVLAENNEQFF.

This clonotype showed up just once. The rearrangement uses TRBV7-8 and TRBJ2-7; possible D gene TRBD1, 5 bases. Germline assignment: CDR1 SGHVS and CDR2 FQNEAQ. With 8 bases removed from V and 0 bases from J, the gap between germline ends came to 20 bases. The CDR3 has 16 residues. Here the CDR3 DNA reads TGTGCCAGCGGCTCCTTCCGAAAGGGGCTCTCCTACGAGCAGTACTTC. Encoded protein: CASGSFRKGLSYEQYF.

This clonotype has ten or more counts. This sequence joins TRBV7-2 and TRBJ1-5; D not certain. V lost 2 bases to trimming and J lost 2 bases, with 7 bases between them. The CDR3 sequence is 14 residues long. Germline V CDR1 and CDR2: SGHTA, FQGNSA. The CDR3 bases are TGTGCCAGCAGCTTAACCCCTGGCAATCAGCCCCAGCATTTT. Encoded protein: CASSLTPGNQPQHF.

The sample holds many counts of this clonotype. The J gene is TRBJ2-2, the V gene TRBV20-1, with D tentatively TRBD2 (5 bases). Per germline, CDR1 DFQATT and CDR2 SNEGSKA (reference sequence). Trimming pared 3 bases from V and 4 bases from J, leaving 15 bases between. This CDR3 has 15 amino acids. The CDR3 sequence: CSARDTRSGTGELFF. DNA for the CDR3: TGCAGTGCTAGGGATACTAGGAGTGGCACCGGGGAGCTGTTTTTT.

This clonotype came up many times. This chain joins TRBV12-3 or TRBV12-4 and TRBJ1-1; 8 nucleotides match TRBD1. The CDR3 is 14 residues long. The junction had 4 bases not matched to a gene; V was cut back by 4 bases and J by 3 bases. DNA of the CDR3: TGTGCCAGCAGTTCACAGGGGGAACACACTGAAGCTTTCTTT. Its translation: CASSSQGEHTEAFF.

This clonotype has a handful of counts. J is TRBJ1-2 and V is TRBV25-1, with D possibly matching TRBD1 (5 bases). Germline lookup yields CDR1 MGHDK and CDR2 SYGVNS. Trimming took off 5 bases at V and 1 base at J, with 11 bases between the two ends. The CDR3 is 14 amino acids. CDR3 in amino acids: CASSPPGLNYGYTF. The CDR3 coding sequence is TGTGCCAGCAGTCCCCCGGGACTTAACTATGGCTACACCTTC.

This clonotype has at least ten counts. The chain employs TRBV9 and TRBJ2-7; 11 nucleotides line up with TRBD1. Germline loops: CDR1 SGDLS, CDR2 YYNGEE. This CDR3 contains 14 residues. Trimming at V came to 2 bases and at J to 6 bases, leaving 4 bases not matched to a gene. CDR3 nucleotide sequence: TGTGCCAGCAGCGTTTTGGACAGGGGGCGCGAGCAGTACTTC. This sequence encodes CASSVLDRGREQYF.

This clonotype has only a few counts. This chain connects TRBV3-1 to TRBJ2-2; D may match TRBD1 or TRBD2 (6 bases each). Trimming removed 4 bases from V and 1 base from J, with 19 bases in between. Germline values: CDR1 LGHDT, CDR2 YNNKEL (reference sequence). CDR3 length: 18 amino acids. The CDR3 nucleotides read TGTGCCAGCAGCCTAGGGGGGCTGGGCAGGATGAACACCGGGGAGCTGTTTTTT. Translated, it gives CASSLGGLGRMNTGELFF.

In this sample, this clonotype turned up a few times. A much larger clone differs from this one at a single base, so this may be a read error. The V call is TRBV12-3 or TRBV12-4, the J call TRBJ1-1, with 7 nucleotides matching TRBD1. The CDR3 consists of 14 residues. V trimming: 3 bases; J trimming: 3 bases; junction bases outside the gene matches: 4. The CDR3 nucleotides read TGTGCCAGCAGTTTGCAGGGGGGGGACACTGAAGCTTTCTTT. Protein product: CASSLQGGDTEAFF.

This clonotype is a singleton in its sample. A much more abundant neighbour one base away suggests this may be a read error. V and J are TRBV6-1 and TRBJ2-7; TRBD1 matches at 8 bases. V gave up 4 bases and J gave up 13 bases; unmatched junction bases: 18. Germline CDR1 reads MNHNS; CDR2 reads SASEGT. This CDR3 contains 15 residues. The CDR3 nucleotides are TGTGCCAGCAGTGCTACGGGGACAGGCTCCTACGGGCACTACTTC. Protein sequence: CASSATGTGSYGHYF.

This clonotype occurred many times. The V call is TRBV5-1, the J call TRBJ1-4, with TRBD1 matching 7 bases. After removal of 2 bases from V and 3 bases from J, the junction contained 4 bases not matched to a gene. Germline V CDR1 and CDR2: SGHRS, YFSETQ. The length of the CDR3 is 15 residues. CDR3 coding DNA: TGCGCCAGCAGCTTCCGTGGACAGGCTAATGAAAAACTGTTTTTT. Translating gives CASSFRGQANEKLFF.

This chain links TRBV3-1 with TRBJ2-1; no firm D call. CDR1 is LGHDT, CDR2 YNNKEL, per germline (reference sequence). V dropped 0 bases and J dropped 9 bases, with 15 bases sitting between them. CDR3 size: 15 residues. CDR3 in amino acids: CASSQDQVVEPEQFF. The CDR3 DNA is TGTGCCAGCAGCCAAGATCAGGTGGTAGAGCCTGAGCAGTTCTTC.

Points on this clonotype: Being one base from a much bigger clone, this may be a read error. This chain links TRBV6-4 with TRBJ1-3; D perhaps matches TRBD1 (5 bases). Trimming removed 11 bases from V and 0 bases from J, with 14 bases in between. CDR3 size: 14 residues. Per the germline V gene, CDR1 is MRHNA and CDR2 is SNTAGT. CDR3: CAPPLGDSGNTIYF. CDR3 sequence (DNA): TGTGCCCCCCCTTTGGGGGACTCTGGAAACACCATATATTTT.

The V gene is TRBV27, the J gene TRBJ2-7; D remains unclear. The CDR3 has 13 residues. V lost 7 bases, J lost 5 bases, and 15 bases lay in between. In germline, CDR1 is MNHEY, CDR2 SMNVEV (reference sequence). CDR3 loop: CASMIGRGDEQYF. CDR3 nucleotide sequence: TGTGCCAGCATGATAGGCCGTGGCGACGAGCAGTACTTC.

This clonotype appeared many times. The genes are TRBV4-1 and TRBJ1-6, with a tentative D call TRBD1 (5 bases). The CDR3 is made up of 15 amino acids. V was cut by 0 bases and J by 7 bases, with 10 bases left in between. In germline, CDR1 is MGHRA, CDR2 YSYEKL. The CDR3 here is CASSQDPGLNSPLHF. The CDR3 DNA reads TGCGCCAGCAGCCAAGATCCGGGGCTCAATTCACCCCTCCACTTT.

This clonotype was picked up many times. This chain links TRBV2 with TRBJ2-6, with D possibly being TRBD2 (5 bases). The V end lost 4 bases, the J end lost 1 base, and 8 bases lay between the germline ends. This CDR3 spans 15 amino acids. CDR1 is SNHLY and CDR2 is FYNNEI in the germline V gene. The CDR3 DNA reads TGTGCCAGCAGTGTCGAGGGTTCTGGGGCCAACGTCCTGACTTTC. Its translation: CASSVEGSGANVLTF.

The chain links TRBV29-1 to TRBJ2-3; D is ambiguous. Per the germline V gene, CDR1 is SQVTM and CDR2 is ANQGSEA. The V end lost 4 bases, the J end lost 0 bases, and 11 bases lay between the germline ends. The CDR3 runs to 14 residues. The CDR3 reads CSVGHDTSTDTQYF. CDR3 in DNA: TGCAGCGTTGGTCATGATACTAGCACAGATACGCAGTATTTT.

This chain joins TRBV5-1 and TRBJ2-5, with D tentatively TRBD2 (5 bases). Trimming removed 5 bases from V and 2 bases from J, with 13 bases in between. This CDR3 is 14 amino acids long. Germline loops: CDR1 SGHRS, CDR2 YFSETQ. The CDR3 DNA is TGCGCCAGCAGTGCGAGCGGAAGTCAAGAGACCCAGTACTTC. Protein sequence: CASSASGSQETQYF.

The table lists this clonotype with many counts. The chain is built from TRBV28 and TRBJ2-5; weak D call: TRBD1 (5 bases). V shed 5 bases and J shed 5 bases, with 18 bases lying between them. The CDR3 length is 15 residues. Germline CDR1 is MDHEN and CDR2 is SYDVKM. CDR3 amino acids: CASSPPARGVETQYF. The CDR3 region has the DNA TGTGCCAGCAGTCCCCCGGCTAGGGGCGTGGAGACCCAGTACTTC.

This clonotype was counted at least ten times. The V and J genes are TRBV7-9 and TRBJ2-3, with D tentatively TRBD2 (6 bases). This CDR3 is built from 14 residues. The V end lost 3 bases, the J end lost 3 bases, and 10 bases lay between the germline ends. Germline assignment: CDR1 SEHNR and CDR2 FQNEAQ (reference sequence). The CDR3, as DNA: TGTGCCAGCAGCTTGGCGGGGAAAACAGATACGCAGTATTTT. This codes for CASSLAGKTDTQYF.

Details on this clonotype: A single base is all that separates this from a far larger clone, so a read error is likely. The rearrangement uses TRBV27 and TRBJ2-2, with D uncertain. CDR3 length: 12 residues. V lost 4 bases, J lost 0 bases, and 0 bases lay in between. The germline V gene encodes CDR1 MNHEY and CDR2 SMNVEV (reference sequence). The CDR3 DNA reads TGTGCCAGCAGTTCGAACACCGGGGAGCTGTTTTTT. This sequence encodes CASSSNTGELFF.

Concerning this clonotype: A much larger clone differs from this one at a single base, so this may be a read error. This chain joins TRBV29-1 and TRBJ2-5; tentative D call: TRBD1 (5 bases). CDR1 is SQVTM, CDR2 ANQGSEA, per germline. The CDR3 is made up of 12 amino acids. CDR3 DNA: TGCAGCATCAGACAGCTTCAAGAGACCAAGTACTTC. Protein sequence: CSIRQLQETKYF.

The table lists this clonotype with many counts. V is TRBV28 and J is TRBJ1-5; no reliable D call. Trimming stripped 6 bases from V and 9 bases from J, with 15 bases between. This CDR3 has 13 amino acids. CDR1 and CDR2 (germline): MDHEN, SYDVKM. This chain's CDR3 is CASSPQFARPQHF. CDR3 DNA sequence: TGTGCCAGCAGCCCTCAATTTGCTCGGCCCCAGCATTTT. The entire variable domain, with the rest obtained from reference TRBV28 and TRBJ1-5, is as follows: DVKVTQSSRYLVKRTGEKVFLECVQDMDHENMFWYRQDPGLGLRLIYFSYDVKMKEKGDIPEGYSVSREKKERFSLILESASTNQTSMYLCASSPQFARPQHFGDGTRLSIL.

This clonotype turned up a few times. Given a much more abundant clone one base away, this may be a read error. This chain's CDR3 is CAGSRGARSYEQYF. CDR3 nucleotide sequence: TGTGCCGGCAGCCGAGGGGCTAGATCCTACGAGCAGTACTTC. The chain uses TRBV27 and TRBJ2-7; TRBD1 or TRBD2 may be the D gene (5 bases each). Germline V CDR1 and CDR2: MNHEY, SMNVEV (reference sequence). This CDR3 has 14 residues.

This clonotype has ten or more counts. V usage is TRBV6-1 and J usage is TRBJ2-2; D unresolved. The CDR3 totals 11 residues. The V gene lost 7 bases and the J gene lost 7 bases, with 7 bases spanning the gap. CDR1 is MNHNS, CDR2 SASEGT, per germline. In nucleotides, the CDR3 is TGTGCCAGCATCCTGGGCGGGGAGCTGTTTTTT. Protein product: CASILGGELFF.

In the case of this clonotype: A much larger clonotype is one base distant, so this may be a read error. This chain joins TRBV29-1 and TRBJ2-1, with 12 bases identical to TRBD1. There are 14 residues in the CDR3. Germline trimming cut 7 bases from V and 8 bases from J; bases unmatched to any gene: 9. Germline V gene lookup returns CDR1 SQVTM and CDR2 ANQGSEA. The CDR3 DNA is TGCAGCGCTCTTTTCGGGACAGGGGGCCATGAGCAGTTCTTC. It specifies CSALFGTGGHEQFF.

This clonotype was picked up many times. The rearrangement uses TRBV28 and TRBJ2-7; possibly TRBD1 or TRBD2 for D (6 bases each). Germline V CDR1 and CDR2: MDHEN, SYDVKM. This CDR3 comprises 16 residues. With 2 bases removed from V and 6 bases from J, the gap between germline ends came to 20 bases. Here the CDR3 reads CASSLSEGEVSSEQYF. The CDR3 bases are TGTGCCAGCAGTTTAAGTGAGGGGGAGGTTTCCAGCGAGCAGTACTTC.

This clonotype was counted ten times or more. The J gene is TRBJ2-7, the V gene TRBV5-1, with TRBD1 matching 9 bases. The CDR3 is 15 residues long. Germline CDR1 reads SGHRS; CDR2 reads YFSETQ. V lost 0 bases to trimming and J lost 7 bases; unmatched junction nucleotides: 8. The CDR3 is CASSLVQGAAWEQYF. The CDR3 nucleotides read TGCGCCAGCAGCTTGGTACAGGGGGCAGCCTGGGAGCAGTACTTC. Variable domain in full (rest from reference TRBV5-1 and TRBJ2-7): KAGVTQTPRYLIKTRGQQVTLSCSPISGHRSVSWYQQTPGQGLQFLFEYFSETQRNKGNFPGRFSGRQFSNSRSEMNVSTLELGDSALYLCASSLVQGAAWEQYFGPGTRLTVT.